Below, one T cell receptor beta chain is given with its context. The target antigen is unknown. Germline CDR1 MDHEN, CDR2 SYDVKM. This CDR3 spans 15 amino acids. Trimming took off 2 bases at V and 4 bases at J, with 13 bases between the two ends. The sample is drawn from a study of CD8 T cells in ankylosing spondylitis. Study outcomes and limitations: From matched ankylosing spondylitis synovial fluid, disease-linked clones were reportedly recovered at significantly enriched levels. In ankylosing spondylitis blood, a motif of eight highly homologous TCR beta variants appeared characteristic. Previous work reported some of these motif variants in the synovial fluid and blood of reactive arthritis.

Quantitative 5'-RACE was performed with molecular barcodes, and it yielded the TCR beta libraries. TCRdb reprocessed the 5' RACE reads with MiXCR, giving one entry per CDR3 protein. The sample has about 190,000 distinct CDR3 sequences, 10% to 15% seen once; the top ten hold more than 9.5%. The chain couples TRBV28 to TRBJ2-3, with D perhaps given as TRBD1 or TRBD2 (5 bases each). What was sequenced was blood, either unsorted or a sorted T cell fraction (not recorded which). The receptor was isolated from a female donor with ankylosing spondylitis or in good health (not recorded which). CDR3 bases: TGTGCCAGCAGTTTACCCCAGGGAGTAGCAGATACGCAGTATTTT. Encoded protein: CASSLPQGVADTQYF.